This T cell receptor beta chain was sequenced in a study of chemoradiotherapy in HPV16-positive cancers. Study-wide findings and caveats: Candidate HPV-specific clones and E7-related TCR motifs grew in tumor during treatment.

Clones were read by immunoSEQ multiplex PCR, and TCRdb kept only the in-frame ones, dropping some. The table lists about 6,400 clones, 60% to 75% of them singletons, with approximately 30% in the top ten. The CDR3 contains 14 residues. V trimming: 6 bases; J trimming: 1 base; junction bases outside the gene matches: 4. In germline, CDR1 is SNHLY, CDR2 FYNNEI. On this clone: Its target is not known.

This sample comprised tumor tissue, obtained from a patient who underwent chemoradiotherapy. The source is a human donor with HPV-associated anogenital cancer. V is TRBV2 and J is TRBJ2-7, with 9 nucleotides matching TRBD1. CDR3 protein: CASRVQGASYEQYF. The CDR3 nucleotides are TGTGCCAGCAGGGTACAGGGGGCTTCCTACGAGCAGTACTTC.